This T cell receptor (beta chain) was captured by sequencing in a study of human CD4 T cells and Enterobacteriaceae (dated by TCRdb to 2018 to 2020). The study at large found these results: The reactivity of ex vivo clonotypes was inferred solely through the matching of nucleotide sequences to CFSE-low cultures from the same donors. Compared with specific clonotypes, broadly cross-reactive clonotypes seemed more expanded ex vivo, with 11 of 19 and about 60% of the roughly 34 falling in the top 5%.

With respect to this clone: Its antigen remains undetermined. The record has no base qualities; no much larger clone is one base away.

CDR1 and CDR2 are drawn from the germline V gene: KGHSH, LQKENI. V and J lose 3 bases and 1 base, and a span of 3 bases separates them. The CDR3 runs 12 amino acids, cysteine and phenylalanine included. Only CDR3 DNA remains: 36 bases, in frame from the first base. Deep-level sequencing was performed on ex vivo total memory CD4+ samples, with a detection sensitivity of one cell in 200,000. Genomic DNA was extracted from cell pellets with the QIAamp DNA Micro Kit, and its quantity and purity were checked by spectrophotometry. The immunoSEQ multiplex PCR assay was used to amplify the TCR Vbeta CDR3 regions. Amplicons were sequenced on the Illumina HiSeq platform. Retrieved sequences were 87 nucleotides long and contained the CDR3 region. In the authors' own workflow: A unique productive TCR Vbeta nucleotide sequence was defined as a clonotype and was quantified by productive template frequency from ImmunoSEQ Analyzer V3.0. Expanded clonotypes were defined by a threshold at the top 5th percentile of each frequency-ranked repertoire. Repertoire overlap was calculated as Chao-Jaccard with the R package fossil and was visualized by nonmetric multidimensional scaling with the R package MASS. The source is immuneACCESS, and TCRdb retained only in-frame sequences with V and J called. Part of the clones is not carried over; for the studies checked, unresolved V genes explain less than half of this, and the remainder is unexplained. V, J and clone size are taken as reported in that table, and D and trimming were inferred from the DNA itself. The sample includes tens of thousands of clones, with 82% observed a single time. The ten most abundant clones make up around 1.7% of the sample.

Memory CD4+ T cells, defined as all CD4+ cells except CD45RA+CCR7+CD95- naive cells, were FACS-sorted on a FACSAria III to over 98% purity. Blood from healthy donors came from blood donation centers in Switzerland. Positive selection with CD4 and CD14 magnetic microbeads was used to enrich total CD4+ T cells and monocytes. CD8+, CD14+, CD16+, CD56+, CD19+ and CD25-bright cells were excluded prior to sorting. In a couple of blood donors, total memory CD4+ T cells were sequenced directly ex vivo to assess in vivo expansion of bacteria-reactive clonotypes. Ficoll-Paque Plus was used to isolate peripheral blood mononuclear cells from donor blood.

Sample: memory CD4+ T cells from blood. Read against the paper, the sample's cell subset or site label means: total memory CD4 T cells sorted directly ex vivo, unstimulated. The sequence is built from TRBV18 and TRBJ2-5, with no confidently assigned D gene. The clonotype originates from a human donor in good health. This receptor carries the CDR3 CASSPPQETQYF. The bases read TGTGCCAGCTCACCCCCCCAAGAGACCCAGTACTTC.